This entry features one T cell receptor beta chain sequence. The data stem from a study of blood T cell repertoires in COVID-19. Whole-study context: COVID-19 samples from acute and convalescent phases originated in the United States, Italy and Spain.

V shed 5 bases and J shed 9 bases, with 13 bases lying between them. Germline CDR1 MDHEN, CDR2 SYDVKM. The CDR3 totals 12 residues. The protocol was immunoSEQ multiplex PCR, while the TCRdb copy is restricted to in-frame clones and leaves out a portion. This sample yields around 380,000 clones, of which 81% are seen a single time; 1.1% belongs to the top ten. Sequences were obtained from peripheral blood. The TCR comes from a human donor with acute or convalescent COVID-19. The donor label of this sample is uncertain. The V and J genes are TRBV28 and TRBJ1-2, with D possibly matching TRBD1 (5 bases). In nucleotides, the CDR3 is TGTGCCAGCAGTACCCATCAGGGTCGCTACACCTTC. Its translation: CASSTHQGRYTF.